A selection of T cell receptor beta chains follows, all from one sample in a study of CD8 T cells in ankylosing spondylitis. TCRdb re-analysed the 5' RACE reads in MiXCR, keeping a single row per CDR3 protein. The sample has about 330,000 distinct CDR3 sequences; 6.5% to 10% are singletons. The sequenced material came from blood, either unsorted or a sorted T cell fraction (not recorded which). These receptors were taken from a male donor with ankylosing spondylitis. The CDR3 runs from the conserved cysteine through the conserved F or W. D genes are given only for firm matches. Not all rows give a size; the values are once, few, many and, for expanded clones, a class.

size | J | V | D | CDR3 | DNA
few | TRBJ1-5 | TRBV6-2/TRBV6-3 | - | CASTQGNSRQPQHF | TGTGCCAGCACCCAGGGGAACAGCAGACAGCCCCAGCATTTT
- | TRBJ2-7 | TRBV29-1 | - | CSVEGSRMGEQYF | TGCAGCGTTGAGGGGTCCCGGATGGGCGAGCAGTACTTC
- | TRBJ2-5 | TRBV11-2 | TRBD2 | CASSLAGGRETQYF | TGTGCCAGCAGCCTAGCGGGAGGAAGGGAGACCCAGTACTTC
many | TRBJ2-7 | TRBV29-1 | TRBD2 | CSVGGRRSYEQYF | TGCAGCGTGGGCGGGAGGAGGTCCTACGAGCAGTACTTC
few | TRBJ1-2 | TRBV3-1 | TRBD1 | CASSHDGQGDYGYTF | TGTGCCAGCAGCCATGACGGACAGGGGGACTATGGCTACACCTTC
- | TRBJ2-5 | TRBV5-1 | - | CASSLAPGLQETQYF | TGCGCCAGCAGCTTAGCGCCAGGTCTACAAGAGACCCAGTACTTC
- | TRBJ2-7 | TRBV4-2 | TRBD1 | CASSQDPGQGGDEQYF | TGTGCCAGCAGCCAAGATCCGGGACAGGGGGGCGACGAGCAGTACTTC
few | TRBJ2-3 | TRBV6-1 | - | CASSEVSGRQYF | TGTGCCAGCAGTGAAGTATCGGGAAGGCAGTATTTT
- | TRBJ1-4 | TRBV5-6 | - | CASSSYLNEKLFF | TGTGCCAGCAGTTCCTATTTAAATGAAAAACTGTTTTTT
- | TRBJ2-1 | TRBV7-9 | - | CASSFTVGNEQFF | TGTGCCAGCAGCTTCACCGTTGGGAATGAGCAGTTCTTC
many | TRBJ2-7 | TRBV4-2 | - | CASSQAPSGRGTYEQYF | TGTGCCAGCAGCCAAGCCCCTTCGGGGCGGGGCACCTACGAGCAGTACTTC
- | TRBJ2-7 | TRBV6-1 | - | CASRARDPPSYEQYF | TGTGCCAGCAGAGCCCGGGACCCCCCTTCCTACGAGCAGTACTTC
- | TRBJ1-5 | TRBV12-3/TRBV12-4 | - | CASSPGFQPQHF | TGTGCCAGCAGCCCAGGGTTTCAGCCCCAGCATTTT
many | TRBJ1-1 | TRBV5-1 | - | CASSPRSDGTEAFF | TGCGCCAGCAGCCCCCGGTCCGACGGCACTGAAGCTTTCTTT
few | TRBJ2-1 | TRBV20-1 | TRBD2 | CSANSLAAYNEQFF | TGCAGTGCTAATTCCCTAGCGGCCTACAATGAGCAGTTCTTC
- | TRBJ2-7 | TRBV20-1 | - | CSAREDGRLYEQYF | TGCAGTGCTAGAGAGGATGGCCGCCTCTACGAGCAGTACTTC
many | TRBJ2-1 | TRBV6-4 | TRBD2 | CASSPSGSTDEQFF | TGTGCCAGCAGTCCTAGCGGGAGTACGGATGAGCAGTTCTTC
many | TRBJ2-1 | TRBV9 | - | CASSVVSNEQFF | TGTGCCAGCAGCGTAGTGTCGAATGAGCAGTTCTTC
many | TRBJ1-1 | TRBV2 | - | CASSEAGTVHTEAFF | TGTGCCAGCAGTGAGGCCGGGACCGTCCACACTGAAGCTTTCTTT
few | TRBJ1-2 | TRBV29-1 | - | CSVLNYGYTF | TGCAGCGTTCTTAACTATGGCTACACCTTC
many | TRBJ2-7 | TRBV5-1 | TRBD1 | CASSLSQGYEQYF | TGCGCCAGCAGCTTGTCACAGGGGTACGAGCAGTACTTC
many | TRBJ2-3 | TRBV5-1 | TRBD1 | CASSTGTAGTDTQYF | TGCGCCAGCAGTACCGGGACAGCAGGCACAGATACGCAGTATTTT
- | TRBJ1-2 | TRBV29-1 | - | CSVEVLREDAYGYTF | TGCAGCGTTGAAGTATTGAGGGAAGACGCCTATGGCTACACCTTC
few | TRBJ2-7 | TRBV20-1 | - | CSAPKGPVNSGQYF | TGCAGTGCTCCAAAGGGGCCTGTTAACTCCGGGCAGTACTTC
many | TRBJ1-2 | TRBV24-1 | TRBD1 | CATSDLTGGLLGYTF | TGTGCCACCAGTGACCTGACAGGGGGCCTGCTTGGCTACACCTTC
many | TRBJ1-5 | TRBV12-3/TRBV12-4 | - | CASSRWYQPQHF | TGTGCCAGCAGCCGATGGTATCAGCCCCAGCATTTT
few | TRBJ2-1 | TRBV7-3 | - | CASSSRAGGAIEQFF | TGTGCCAGCAGCTCAAGGGCAGGGGGGGCCATTGAGCAGTTCTTC
few | TRBJ2-5 | TRBV6-5 | - | CASSNRRLPQETQYF | TGTGCCAGCAGTAACAGGAGACTTCCACAAGAGACCCAGTACTTC
- | TRBJ2-2 | TRBV5-4 | - | CASSLAWGPKVANTGELFF | TGTGCCAGCAGCTTGGCCTGGGGACCTAAAGTCGCGAACACCGGGGAGCTGTTTTTT
- | TRBJ2-7 | TRBV12-3/TRBV12-4 | TRBD1 | CASSPDRPFLNYEQYF | TGTGCCAGCAGTCCGGACAGGCCGTTTCTTAACTACGAGCAGTACTTC
- | TRBJ2-3 | TRBV7-8 | - | CASSLVRASSTDTQYF | TGTGCCAGCAGCTTAGTACGGGCGTCGAGCACAGATACGCAGTATTTT
few | TRBJ2-7 | TRBV29-1 | - | CSVAGLDSSYEQYF | TGCAGCGTTGCAGGCCTCGATAGCTCCTACGAGCAGTACTTC
few | TRBJ1-4 | TRBV4-2 | - | CASSQDPRVTNEKLFF | TGTGCCAGCAGCCAAGATCCTAGGGTCACTAATGAAAAACTGTTTTTT
few | TRBJ2-5 | TRBV25-1 | - | CASSAGGRETQYF | TGTGCCAGCAGTGCGGGGGGCCGGGAGACCCAGTACTTC
few | TRBJ2-2 | TRBV6-7 | TRBD1 | CASSYRDRLTSNTGELFF | TGTGCCAGCAGTTACCGGGACAGGCTTACATCGAACACCGGGGAGCTGTTTTTT
few | TRBJ2-2 | TRBV7-9 | - | CASSVVEPGELFF | TGTGCCAGCAGCGTAGTAGAGCCCGGGGAGCTGTTTTTT
many | TRBJ1-1 | TRBV6-2/TRBV6-3 | - | CASKPSRLTREGTEAFF | TGTGCCAGCAAACCCTCGAGGTTGACGCGGGAAGGCACTGAAGCTTTCTTT
- | TRBJ2-7 | TRBV11-2 | TRBD2 | CASSLGAIMGGRAYEQYF | TGTGCCAGCAGCTTAGGTGCTATAATGGGCGGGAGGGCCTACGAGCAGTACTTC
- | TRBJ2-4 | TRBV19 | - | CASNTGRTSKNIQYF | TGTGCCAGTAATACAGGCAGGACCTCCAAAAACATTCAGTACTTC
few | TRBJ1-1 | TRBV5-6 | TRBD1 | CASSPGQGAFAEAFF | TGTGCCAGCTCCCCCGGACAGGGGGCATTCGCTGAAGCTTTCTTT
- | TRBJ2-7 | TRBV14 | - | CASSQGRFVGEQYF | TGTGCCAGCAGCCAAGGACGGTTCGTGGGCGAGCAGTACTTC
- | TRBJ2-1 | TRBV6-2/TRBV6-3 | - | CATRGTNEQFF | TGTGCCACCCGAGGGACTAATGAGCAGTTCTTC
few | TRBJ1-4 | TRBV28 | - | CASSSIPDRTTNEKLFF | TGTGCCAGCAGTTCAATCCCCGACAGGACAACTAATGAAAAACTGTTTTTT
many | TRBJ2-3 | TRBV29-1 | - | CSVASEDPEDF | TGCAGCGTTGCTTCGGAAGACCCGGAGGATTTT
few | TRBJ2-7 | TRBV7-9 | - | CASSLDPGTIPYEQYF | TGTGCCAGCAGCTTAGATCCAGGGACAATCCCCTACGAGCAGTACTTC
- | TRBJ2-2 | TRBV5-1 | - | CASSLQGGRTGELFF | TGCGCCAGCAGCTTGCAGGGGGGACGCACCGGGGAGCTGTTTTTT
- | TRBJ2-5 | TRBV5-1 | TRBD1 | CASSLGTGPRETQYF | TGCGCCAGCAGCTTGGGGACAGGCCCCCGGGAGACCCAGTACTTC
few | TRBJ2-1 | TRBV14 | TRBD2 | CASSQALAANEQFF | TGTGCCAGCAGCCAAGCCCTAGCGGCCAATGAGCAGTTCTTC
few | TRBJ2-1 | TRBV9 | - | CASSSPLYNEQFF | TGTGCCAGCAGCTCCCCTCTATACAATGAGCAGTTCTTC
many | TRBJ2-4 | TRBV29-1 | - | CSVEDWGRGGKNIQYF | TGCAGCGTTGAAGACTGGGGGCGCGGGGGCAAAAACATTCAGTACTTC
few | TRBJ1-2 | TRBV30 | - | CAWSGRGIYGYTF | TGTGCCTGGAGTGGCCGCGGGATCTATGGCTACACCTTC
few | TRBJ2-3 | TRBV20-1 | - | CSATGTFPDTQYF | TGCAGTGCTACCGGGACTTTCCCAGATACGCAGTATTTT
few | TRBJ1-4 | TRBV6-6 | TRBD1 | CASSQLRGLFF | TGTGCCAGCAGCCAACTCAGGGGGCTGTTTTTT